Following are 20 T cell receptor beta chains from one sample sequenced in a study of CD8+CD57+ T cells in acquired aplastic anemia. Profiling that covered TCR beta VDJ and CDR3 relied on genomic DNA as its template. Using its own MiXCR run on the reads, TCRdb lists one record per CDR3 protein. Of about 400,000 distinct CDR3 sequences listed, roughly 68% are singletons. The sample consisted of sorted CD4+, CD8+, or CD8+CD57+ T cells (not recorded which) from PBMCs. These receptor sequences come from a human donor in good health, serving as a control.

The rearrangement links TRBV19 to TRBJ1-2; possible D gene TRBD1, 5 bases. Germline CDR1 and CDR2: LNHDA and SQIVND (reference sequence). Trimming took 6 bases from V and 11 from J, leaving 34 bases between them. This CDR3 has 18 residues. The CDR3 here is CASSAGGIGHGDTIYYTF. For the CDR3, the DNA is TGTGCCAGTAGCGCTGGGGGTATAGGGCATGGAGACACCATATATTACACCTTC.

To note about this clonotype: A read error is likely, as this CDR3 ends without the conserved phenylalanine or tryptophan. It is unclear where the CDR3 begins or ends on the DNA, so no DNA is shown, and the CDR3 is as TCRdb lists it. This rearrangement joins TRBV7-2 to TRBJ2-1. The germline V gene has CDR1 SGHTA and CDR2 FQGNSA. The CDR3 has 13 amino acids, counting both end residues. The CDR3 reads CASSLTTLANSPL.

The chain uses TRBV7-2 and TRBJ2-7, with unresolved D. V was shortened by 5 bases and J by 9 bases, with 20 bases between the two germline ends. The CDR3 totals 14 residues. Looked up from germline, CDR1 is SGHTA and CDR2 is FQGNSA. This CDR3 reads CASSIDKSSDAQYF. CDR3 in DNA: TGTGCCAGCAGCATAGACAAGAGTTCCGATGCGCAGTACTTC.

The chain links TRBV7-8 to TRBJ2-3; no definite D call. CDR3 length: 17 residues. V lost 2 bases to trimming and J lost 9 bases, with 24 bases between them. Germline V gene lookup returns CDR1 SGHVS and CDR2 FQNEAQ. CDR3 nucleotide sequence: TGTGCCAGCAGCTTATGGCGCGCAGACGATGGCTACACCACGCAGTATTTT. This translates into CASSLWRADDGYTTQYF.

With respect to this clonotype: The junction and the germline gene differ at one end; a read error may be behind it. This chain joins TRBV12-3 or TRBV12-4 and TRBJ2-7, with D uncertain. This CDR3 comprises 13 residues. The CDR3 coding sequence is TGTGCCAGCAGCTTCGTACCCTTGTTCGAGGAGTACTTC. This translates into CASSFVPLFEEYF.

This clonotype was counted at least ten times. The genes are TRBV7-3 and TRBJ2-3; no clear D. CDR3 length: 14 amino acids. Germline loops: CDR1 SGHTA, CDR2 FQGTGA. V shed 5 bases and J shed 0 bases, with 9 bases lying between them. The CDR3 sequence is CASSVGPSTDTQYF. The CDR3 DNA sequence: TGTGCCAGCAGCGTCGGTCCCAGCACAGATACGCAGTATTTT. Full variable domain (rest looked up from reference TRBV7-3 and TRBJ2-3): GAGVSQTPSNKVTEKGKYVELRCDPISGHTALYWYRQSLGQGPEFLIYFQGTGAADDSGLPNDRFFAVRPEGSVSTLKIQRTERGDSAVYLCASSVGPSTDTQYFGPGTRLTVL.

The CDR3 here is CASSRTLLDKEFF. The CDR3 nucleotides read TGTGCCAGCAGTCGGACCCTACTGGATAAGGAGTTCTTC. This chain joins TRBV7-2 and TRBJ2-1; D gene uncertain. Trimming took off 6 bases at V and 14 bases at J, with 20 bases between the two ends. The CDR3 extends over 13 amino acids. The germline V gene encodes CDR1 SGHTA and CDR2 FQGNSA. Filled out from reference TRBV7-2 and TRBJ2-1, the complete variable domain reads GAGVSQSPSNKVTEKGKDVELRCDPISGHTALYWYRQSLGQGLEFLIYFQGNSAPDKSGLPSDRFSAERTGGSVSTLTIQRTQQEDSAVYLCASSRTLLDKEFFGPGTRLTVL.

This rearrangement joins TRBV15 to TRBJ1-5, with a weak D call TRBD1 (5 bases). The length of the CDR3 is 15 residues. Trimming took 0 bases from V and 4 from J, leaving 10 bases between them. Germline-derived CDR1 and CDR2 are LNHNV and YYDKDF (reference sequence). The CDR3 is CATSRDRGVNQPQHF. For the CDR3, the DNA is TGTGCCACCAGCAGAGATCGGGGGGTAAATCAGCCCCAGCATTTT.

This chain links TRBV7-2 with TRBJ2-3; perhaps TRBD1 as D (6 bases). CDR1 is SGHTA, CDR2 FQGNSA, per germline. The V end lost 6 bases, the J end lost 14 bases, and 27 bases lay between the germline ends. This CDR3 comprises 15 residues. The CDR3 loop is CASSQPGDRAVLRYF. Here the CDR3 DNA reads TGTGCCAGCAGTCAGCCAGGGGATCGAGCAGTGCTTCGGTATTTT. Combining the CDR3 with reference TRBV7-2 and TRBJ2-3 gives the whole variable domain GAGVSQSPSNKVTEKGKDVELRCDPISGHTALYWYRQSLGQGLEFLIYFQGNSAPDKSGLPSDRFSAERTGGSVSTLTIQRTQQEDSAVYLCASSQPGDRAVLRYFGPGTRLTVL.

As regards this clonotype: A single base separates this from a much larger clone, so it may be a read error. The chain carries TRBV20-1 and TRBJ2-5; D might be TRBD1 (5 bases). Between the trimmed V and J ends, which lost 0 bases and 5 bases, there was a span of 10 bases. This CDR3 has 13 amino acids. CDR1 is DFQATT, CDR2 SNEGSKA, per germline (reference sequence). Written as DNA, the CDR3 is TGCAGTGCTAGAGATCAGGGTTTGGAGACCCAGTACTTC. This encodes CSARDQGLETQYF.

This sequence joins TRBV2 and TRBJ1-6; no clear D. V was shortened by 6 bases and J by 14 bases, with 20 bases between the two germline ends. The CDR3 has 14 amino acids. Germline V gene data show CDR1 as SNHLY and CDR2 as FYNNEI. The CDR3 DNA follows: TGTGCCAGCAGCTTCGAGGGATTGAGTGCGACCCTCCACTTT. Its protein product is CASSFEGLSATLHF.

The chain has TRBV20-1 and TRBJ1-2; TRBD1 is a possible D gene (6 bases). Germline values: CDR1 DFQATT, CDR2 SNEGSKA (reference sequence). The CDR3 is 12 amino acids. V lost 6 bases, J lost 8 bases, and 16 bases lay in between. The CDR3 DNA sequence: TGCAGTGCAAACAGGGCCCCTAGGGGCTACACCTTC. Its protein is CSANRAPRGYTF.

The chain joins TRBV24-1 to TRBJ2-7, with D possibly matching TRBD1 (5 bases). TRBJ1-2 matches the DNA end more closely, so the J call is doubtful. The CDR3 is made up of 14 amino acids. CDR1 is KGHDR, CDR2 SFDVKD, per germline. CDR3 region: CATSDPARVCGYTF. Here the CDR3 DNA reads TGTGCCACCAGTGACCCTGCCAGGGTATGCGGCTACACCTTC.

This clonotype was picked up a small number of times. Germline and junction disagree at one end, which may indicate a read error. The rearrangement uses TRBV2 and TRBJ1-6; TRBD1 matches 7 bases. CDR1 SNHLY and CDR2 FYNNEI come from the germline V gene. The CDR3 has 13 amino acids. The CDR3 region has the DNA TGCGCCAGTGCCGGGACAGATAATTCACCCCTCCACTTT. Residues: CASAGTDNSPLHF.

The J gene is TRBJ1-4, the V gene TRBV10-3, with 8 positions matching TRBD1. This CDR3 has 14 amino acids. J lost 6 bases, V lost 5 bases, and 5 bases had no gene match. CDR1 and CDR2 from the germline V gene are ENHRY and SYGVKD. CDR3 residues: CAISPGQADEKLFF. The CDR3, as DNA: TGTGCCATCAGTCCGGGACAGGCAGATGAAAAACTGTTTTTT.

Comment on this clonotype: This likely comes from a read error, as the CDR3 has no conserved phenylalanine or tryptophan at its end. The chain links TRBV9 to TRBJ1-5; D is ambiguous. The V end lost 5 bases, the J end lost 9 bases, and 12 bases lay between the germline ends. Germline CDR1 SGDLS, CDR2 YYNGEE. There are 12 residues in the CDR3. The CDR3 spells CASSLVSRPQHY. In DNA form, the CDR3 reads TGTGCCAGCAGTTTAGTTAGTCGGCCCCAGCATTAT.

In the case of this clonotype: The germline gene is not matched at one end of the junction; a read error may be the cause. The CDR3 sequence: CSARFTPPLSF. The CDR3 coding sequence is TGCAGTGCTAGGTTCACCCCTCCACTTTCCTTC. V is TRBV20-1 and J is TRBJ1-2; D is uncertain. This CDR3 is built from 11 residues. Germline CDR1 and CDR2: DFQATT and SNEGSKA (reference sequence).

The chain carries TRBV20-1 and TRBJ2-1; D not certain. Trimming shortened V by 0 bases and J by 3 bases, and 9 bases separated the two germline ends. The CDR3 runs to 14 residues. Per the germline V gene, CDR1 is DFQATT and CDR2 is SNEGSKA (reference sequence). CDR3 sequence reads: CSARDGRDYNEQFF. CDR3 in DNA: TGCAGTGCTAGAGACGGTAGAGACTACAATGAGCAGTTCTTC.

V is TRBV5-4 and J is TRBJ2-7; D is perhaps TRBD2 (5 bases). CDR1 and CDR2 (germline): SGHNT, YYREEE (reference sequence). CDR3 length: 13 residues. With 2 bases removed from V and 2 bases from J, the gap between germline ends came to 8 bases. CDR3 in amino acids: CASSFRGPYEQYF. Here the CDR3 DNA reads TGTGCCAGCAGCTTCCGCGGGCCCTACGAGCAGTACTTC.

The rearrangement joins TRBV10-3 to TRBJ1-1; D might be TRBD1 (5 bases). The V end lost 0 bases, the J end lost 10 bases, and 18 bases lay between the germline ends. This CDR3 spans 15 amino acids. The germline V gene encodes CDR1 ENHRY and CDR2 SYGVKD. CDR3 nucleotide sequence: TGTGCCATCAGTGAGTCTGGGAGCCCGCCGGGGGGAGCTTTCTTT. It translates to CAISESGSPPGGAFF.